The rows below give T cell receptor beta chains drawn from one sample of a study of OX40 agonist ivuxolimab in advanced cancers. Repertoires were generated with immunoSEQ multiplex PCR, while TCRdb's copy carries only in-frame clones and drops some. The repertoire has fewer than 70,000 clones, about nine tenths of them found once; the top ten carry about a sixth. The sample was CD4+ or CD8+ T cells sorted from blood, taken in a trial of the OX40 agonist ivuxolimab. The receptors were gathered from an adult with an advanced solid tumor such as melanoma, head and neck, liver or kidney cancer. The CDR3 runs from the conserved cysteine through the conserved F or W. Fields, in order: D gene, V gene, J gene, clone size, CDR3 DNA, CDR3 protein. D genes are given only for firm matches. Some rows have no size entry. The others give once, few or many, or a class for an expanded clone.

D gene: NA; V gene: TRBV11-3; J gene: TRBJ2-7; clone size: NA; CDR3 DNA: TGTGCCAGCAGCCTCTGGAGCTACGAGCAGTACTTC; CDR3 protein: CASSLWSYEQYF
D gene: NA; V gene: TRBV28; J gene: TRBJ1-3; clone size: NA; CDR3 DNA: TGTGCCAGCACCCGGCCCATACCTGGAAACACCATATATTTT; CDR3 protein: CASTRPIPGNTIYF
D gene: NA; V gene: TRBV14; J gene: TRBJ1-1; clone size: NA; CDR3 DNA: TGTGCCAGCAGCGTCGGACTAGGTGAAGCTTTCTTT; CDR3 protein: CASSVGLGEAFF
D gene: TRBD2; V gene: TRBV6-5; J gene: TRBJ2-1; clone size: NA; CDR3 DNA: TGTGCCAGCAGAAGCACTAGCGGGAGACTCGATGAGCAGTTCTTC; CDR3 protein: CASRSTSGRLDEQFF
D gene: TRBD1; V gene: TRBV6-1; J gene: TRBJ1-4; clone size: NA; CDR3 DNA: TGTGCCAGCAGGGAGACAGGGGGCCGTGAAAAACTGTTTTTT; CDR3 protein: CASRETGGREKLFF
D gene: TRBD2; V gene: TRBV10-3; J gene: TRBJ2-5; clone size: once; CDR3 DNA: TGTGCCACGACAGGACTAGCGGGGGGGACCCAAGAGACCCAGTACTTC; CDR3 protein: CATTGLAGGTQETQYF
D gene: NA; V gene: TRBV15; J gene: TRBJ1-2; clone size: NA; CDR3 DNA: TGTGCCACCAGCACCAACTATGGCTACACCTTC; CDR3 protein: CATSTNYGYTF
D gene: NA; V gene: TRBV7-9; J gene: TRBJ2-3; clone size: NA; CDR3 DNA: TGTGCCAGCAATGGTGGTCGTGGAGATACGCAGTATTTT; CDR3 protein: CASNGGRGDTQYF
D gene: NA; V gene: TRBV4-2; J gene: TRBJ2-6; clone size: few; CDR3 DNA: TGTGCCAGCAGCTTGGCCTACGCCCAGTCTGGGGCCAACGTCCTGACTTTC; CDR3 protein: CASSLAYAQSGANVLTF
D gene: TRBD2; V gene: TRBV11-3; J gene: TRBJ2-1; clone size: NA; CDR3 DNA: TGTGCCAGCAGCTTAGAATCCGGGAGGGCAAGTGAGCAGTTCTTC; CDR3 protein: CASSLESGRASEQFF
D gene: NA; V gene: TRBV10-2; J gene: TRBJ2-2; clone size: NA; CDR3 DNA: TGCGCCAGCCACGGTGCTGGCAGGGGCACCGGGGAGCTGTTTTTT; CDR3 protein: CASHGAGRGTGELFF
D gene: NA; V gene: TRBV5-4; J gene: TRBJ1-1; clone size: NA; CDR3 DNA: TGTGCCAGCAGCTTGAGTAGGGGGGGTTCGGGCACTGAAGCTTTCTTT; CDR3 protein: CASSLSRGGSGTEAFF
D gene: TRBD2; V gene: TRBV30; J gene: TRBJ2-1; clone size: NA; CDR3 DNA: TGTGCCTGTAATATAGCGGGTGGCTCCTACAATGAGCAGTTCTTC; CDR3 protein: CACNIAGGSYNEQFF
D gene: NA; V gene: TRBV18; J gene: TRBJ2-7; clone size: NA; CDR3 DNA: TGTGCCAGCTCGCCGACAACTTCCTACGAGCAGTACTTC; CDR3 protein: CASSPTTSYEQYF
D gene: NA; V gene: TRBV19; J gene: TRBJ2-3; clone size: NA; CDR3 DNA: TGTGCCAGTAGTATTGGCCAGCGGCAAATCACAGATACGCAGTATTTT; CDR3 protein: CASSIGQRQITDTQYF
D gene: NA; V gene: TRBV5-6; J gene: TRBJ2-3; clone size: NA; CDR3 DNA: TGTGCCAGCAGCTTGCGGGCAGGCGGGGATACGCAGTATTTT; CDR3 protein: CASSLRAGGDTQYF
D gene: NA; V gene: TRBV27; J gene: TRBJ2-7; clone size: few; CDR3 DNA: TGTGCCAGCAGTTTTAGACTCCACGGGGAGCAGTACTTC; CDR3 protein: CASSFRLHGEQYF
D gene: TRBD2; V gene: TRBV14; J gene: TRBJ2-7; clone size: few; CDR3 DNA: TGTGCCAGCAGCCCAAACGGGGGGGGCGAGCAGTACTTC; CDR3 protein: CASSPNGGGEQYF
D gene: NA; V gene: TRBV9; J gene: TRBJ2-7; clone size: NA; CDR3 DNA: TGTGCCAGCAGCGTAACACCCTTCCCTTACGAGCAGTACTTC; CDR3 protein: CASSVTPFPYEQYF
D gene: TRBD2; V gene: TRBV9; J gene: TRBJ2-1; clone size: NA; CDR3 DNA: TGTGCCAGCAAACGGACTAGCGGAACCAATGAGCAGTTCTTC; CDR3 protein: CASKRTSGTNEQFF
D gene: TRBD1; V gene: TRBV5-8; J gene: TRBJ1-2; clone size: medium-sized; CDR3 DNA: TGTGCCAGCAGCTTCCGCCGGGGACAGGGAGGCGCTGGCTACACCTTC; CDR3 protein: CASSFRRGQGGAGYTF
D gene: TRBD1; V gene: TRBV11-2; J gene: TRBJ2-3; clone size: NA; CDR3 DNA: TGTGCCAGCAGCTTTCCGACAGGGGGCTATTTCACAGATACGCAGTATTTT; CDR3 protein: CASSFPTGGYFTDTQYF
D gene: TRBD1; V gene: TRBV28; J gene: TRBJ2-7; clone size: NA; CDR3 DNA: TGTGCCAGCAGCAGGGACAGGGAAACCTCAGAGCAGTACTTC; CDR3 protein: CASSRDRETSEQYF
D gene: NA; V gene: TRBV5-1; J gene: TRBJ2-7; clone size: NA; CDR3 DNA: TGCGCCAGCAGCTTTGGGAGAGGGGTCGGGACCTACGAGCAGTACTTC; CDR3 protein: CASSFGRGVGTYEQYF
D gene: NA; V gene: TRBV30; J gene: TRBJ2-3; clone size: NA; CDR3 DNA: TGTGCCTGGAGTTGGGATGCAGATACGCAGTATTTT; CDR3 protein: CAWSWDADTQYF
D gene: NA; V gene: TRBV4-1; J gene: TRBJ2-7; clone size: once; CDR3 DNA: TGCGCCAGCAGCCAAGAATGGACCTACGAGCAGTACTTC; CDR3 protein: CASSQEWTYEQYF
D gene: TRBD2; V gene: TRBV4-1; J gene: TRBJ2-1; clone size: NA; CDR3 DNA: TGCGCCAGCAGCCAGCGAGGGAGCGGGAGTCAGGATGAGCAGTTCTTC; CDR3 protein: CASSQRGSGSQDEQFF
D gene: NA; V gene: TRBV7-9; J gene: TRBJ1-1; clone size: NA; CDR3 DNA: TGTGCCAGCAACCCAGAGGGGGACGTGGGCACTGAAGCTTTCTTT; CDR3 protein: CASNPEGDVGTEAFF
D gene: NA; V gene: TRBV6-6; J gene: TRBJ2-1; clone size: NA; CDR3 DNA: TGTGCCAGCTGGTCGGACTACAATGAGCAGTTCTTC; CDR3 protein: CASWSDYNEQFF
D gene: TRBD2; V gene: TRBV27; J gene: TRBJ2-3; clone size: NA; CDR3 DNA: TGTGCCAGCAGTCCGTCTCTCCTAGCGGGAGTTTACACAGATACGCAGTATTTT; CDR3 protein: CASSPSLLAGVYTDTQYF
D gene: TRBD1; V gene: TRBV25-1; J gene: TRBJ2-1; clone size: NA; CDR3 DNA: TGTGCCAGCAGTGATCCCGGGACAGGGAACAATGAGCAGTTCTTC; CDR3 protein: CASSDPGTGNNEQFF
D gene: NA; V gene: TRBV19; J gene: TRBJ2-6; clone size: once; CDR3 DNA: TGTGCCAGTAGTAGGACAGTAAGGGCTGGGGCCAACGTCCTGACTTTC; CDR3 protein: CASSRTVRAGANVLTF
D gene: NA; V gene: TRBV5-4; J gene: TRBJ1-3; clone size: NA; CDR3 DNA: TGTGCCAGCAGCACGCCTAGGGAGACAGGCGGGTCTGGAAACACCATATATTTT; CDR3 protein: CASSTPRETGGSGNTIYF
D gene: NA; V gene: TRBV7-2; J gene: TRBJ2-1; clone size: once; CDR3 DNA: TGTGCCAGCAGCCCAAGCGCAAGCTCCTACAATGAGCAGTTCTTC; CDR3 protein: CASSPSASSYNEQFF
D gene: TRBD2; V gene: TRBV18; J gene: TRBJ2-2; clone size: few; CDR3 DNA: TGTGCCAGCTCACCAGACCTAGCGGGCACCGGGGAGCTGTTTTTT; CDR3 protein: CASSPDLAGTGELFF
D gene: NA; V gene: TRBV27; J gene: TRBJ1-5; clone size: NA; CDR3 DNA: TGTGCCAGCTCCGGAAAGAGCAATCAGCCCCAGCATTTT; CDR3 protein: CASSGKSNQPQHF
D gene: NA; V gene: TRBV5-6; J gene: TRBJ2-7; clone size: NA; CDR3 DNA: TGTGCCAGCAGCCCCGGAGGGGACAGCACCTACGAGCAGTACTTC; CDR3 protein: CASSPGGDSTYEQYF